Reported below is one TCR beta chain. These data come from a study of blood T cell repertoires in COVID-19. Study-wide background: There were acute and convalescent COVID-19 samples, and they came from the United States, Italy and Spain. T cells, B-cell-depleted T cells, or PBMCs provided the cDNA or gDNA that served as material.

The germline V gene has CDR1 KGHSH and CDR2 LQKENI. The CDR3 loop spans 12 amino acids. The V gene end was trimmed by 11 bases and the J gene end by 4 bases; junction bases not matched to a gene: 5. Authors' analysis steps: The authors estimated nucleated cell counts from reference gene primer amplification. Here immunoSEQ multiplex PCR was the method, and the copy in TCRdb shows in-frame clones only, minus some. The V and J calls and the clone size are those of that table, but D and trimming were determined from the DNA. The repertoire holds around 50,000 clones, with about 92% as singletons. This chain connects TRBV18 to TRBJ2-3; 8 bases agree with TRBD1. This receptor was taken from a man between 65 and 85 years old with active COVID-19. Sequencing input: peripheral blood. The DNA of the CDR3 is TGTGCCGCAGGGGGCGCCCCAGATACGCAGTATTTT. This codes for CAAGGAPDTQYF.